This record covers a single TCR beta chain. Its specific antigen is unknown. No quality values exist for individual bases; no much larger clone is one base distant. TCRbeta CDR3 regions were amplified from genomic DNA using the immunoSEQ Assay, a bias-controlled multiplex PCR. The study's own analysis went as follows. Nucleated cell counts per sample were estimated from amplification of reference gene primers within the assay. Sequence reads were collapsed and filtered to measure the absolute abundance of every unique TCRbeta CDR3 rearrangement. For each sample, productive Simpson clonality was calculated by taking the square root of Simpson's diversity index across productive rearrangements. TCRdb obtained this table from immuneACCESS and retained in-frame rearrangements with V and J assigned. These tables miss some clones; where compared with another copy, unresolved V genes account for less than half of the shortfall, and the remainder is unexplained. The V and J calls and the clone size are those of that table, but D and trimming were determined from the DNA. The sample data list 250,000 to 300,000 clones, and roughly 89% of these were observed just once. The ten most abundant clones make up approximately 9% of the sample.

The germline V gene (reference sequence) sets CDR1 to SEHNR and CDR2 to FQNEAQ. Inclusive of the bounding cysteine and phenylalanine, the CDR3 is 19 residues long. Only the CDR3 region is kept as DNA, spanning 57 bases read in frame from base 1. V lost 10 bases and J lost 0 bases, and the count of bases not matched to a germline gene is 23. This record belongs to a study of blood T cell repertoires in COVID-19 (dated by TCRdb to the early 2020s). In the study overall: The collaborator samples originated in the United States, Italy and Spain and spanned the acute and convalescent phases of COVID-19. Nearly every sample came with metadata listing a de-identified subject ID, COVID-19 status, age in years and sex. Subjects who had been exposed to COVID-19, were actively infected with it, or had recovered from it provided the deeply sampled blood TCRbeta repertoires that made up the dataset. The repertoires were released in a freely available public database meant as a resource for research on the immune response to SARS-CoV-2. Where available, HLA class I and class II types were obtained from metadata supplied by the sample provider rather than from assay-based typing. The material from the prospective study consisted of cDNA or gDNA derived from T cells, B-cell-depleted T cells, or PBMCs. Samples came from the ongoing ImmuneRACE study (first 160 participants) plus 1,254 subjects from 6 global collaborators. Results and caveats for the whole study, not just this receptor: Clinical and demographic metadata were provided uncurated, with the amount varying by source and participant.

Enrolling through a virtual design, the prospective study's participants ranged in age from roughly 18 to 89 years and lived across roughly 24 United States geographic areas. To assign participants to cohorts, the prospective study relied on clinical history that participants themselves reported in a screening survey and a study questionnaire. ImmuneRACE Cohort 3 recovered participants were defined by two consecutive negative NP/OP PCR tests, healthcare professional clearance, or symptom resolution. In the prospective study, mobile phlebotomists collected whole blood, serum and a nasopharyngeal or oropharyngeal swab from each participant. Additional blood draws and questionnaires over an approximately 2-month period could optionally be provided by prospective study participants. Blood samples from the prospective study were shipped frozen or at room temperature prior to DNA extraction.

Specimen: PBMCs or T cells enriched from blood (not recorded which). Recombination joined TRBV7-9 with TRBJ1-1, with TRBD1 matching 7 junction bases. This clonotype was sampled from a man aged 40-55 years who had recovered from COVID-19. This receptor carries the CDR3 CATILTPRTTGIMNTEAFF. The DNA sequence follows: TGTGCCACCATCCTTACCCCGCGGACGACAGGGATAATGAACACTGAAGCTTTCTTT. The full variable domain, with segments outside the CDR3 supplied by the reference TRBV7-9 and TRBJ1-1 proteins, appears as DTGVSQNPRHKITKRGQNVTFRCDPISEHNRLYWYRQTLGQGPEFLTYFQNEAQLEKSRLLSDRFSAERPKGSFSTLEIQRTEQGDSAMYLCATILTPRTTGIMNTEAFFGQGTRLTVV.